Here is one T cell receptor (beta chain) with its context. The data are from a study of T cells in Graves' hyperthyroidism and ophthalmopathy. At the level of the study: Before treatment of any kind, peripheral blood was taken at initial diagnosis.

The length of the CDR3 is 16 residues. The V end lost 5 bases, the J end lost 4 bases, and 19 bases lay between the germline ends. In germline, CDR1 is MNHNS, CDR2 SASEGT. TCR beta CDR3 region amplification was performed from RNA transcripts. TCR CDR3 underwent first-round RT-PCR with the HTBI primer set. TCRdb reprocessed the multiplex PCR reads via MiXCR and lists one record per CDR3 protein. This sample has roughly 640,000 distinct CDR3 sequences, with roughly 16% found just once. The sample comprised blood. This chain connects TRBV6-1 to TRBJ2-3; D is unclear. The clonotype was recovered from a woman between 35 and 50 years old with Graves' ophthalmopathy. The CDR3 DNA reads as TGTGCCAGCAGTTTAAGGGCTTCCTCGGCCGCAGATACGCAGTATTTT. Encoded protein: CASSLRASSAADTQYF.